The rows below give T cell receptor beta chains drawn from one sample of a study of spatial heterogeneity in lung cancer. One entry per CDR3 protein, called by TCRdb with MiXCR from the 5' RACE reads. The data hold about 18,000 distinct CDR3 sequences, with 7% to 10% observed a single time. This specimen consisted of PBMCs, obtained at follow-up. All receptors come from a male donor with early-stage non-small cell lung cancer. Both conserved end residues are part of each CDR3. Each record gives: clone size, D gene, V gene, J gene, CDR3 DNA, CDR3 protein. The D gene is left open where the match is weak. Clone size is not always given. Where it is, it says once, few, many or a class for expanded clones.

abundance: medium-sized; d_gene: .; v_gene: TRBV5-1; j_gene: TRBJ2-7; CDR3nt: TGCGCCAGCACCCGGGACGGAGCCTACGAGCAGTACTTC; CDR3aa: CASTRDGAYEQYF
abundance: many; d_gene: TRBD2; v_gene: TRBV27; j_gene: TRBJ2-1; CDR3nt: TGTGCCAGCAACCCCTGGAGACTAGCGGCCAACAATGAGCAGTTCTTC; CDR3aa: CASNPWRLAANNEQFF
abundance: .; d_gene: TRBD1; v_gene: TRBV3-1; j_gene: TRBJ1-4; CDR3nt: TGTGCCAGCAGCCAAGCCGGGACAGGGGTGTTTTTT; CDR3aa: CASSQAGTGVFF
abundance: many; d_gene: .; v_gene: TRBV3-1; j_gene: TRBJ2-7; CDR3nt: TGTGCCAGCAGCCAAGCGCAGGGGAACTACGAGCAGTACTTC; CDR3aa: CASSQAQGNYEQYF
abundance: .; d_gene: .; v_gene: TRBV6-1; j_gene: TRBJ1-1; CDR3nt: TGTGCCAGCAGTGGTCGGGGTATGAACACTGAAGCTTTCTTT; CDR3aa: CASSGRGMNTEAFF
abundance: .; d_gene: .; v_gene: TRBV30; j_gene: TRBJ2-6; CDR3nt: TGTGCCGGGCAAAAATCTGGGGCCAACGTCCTGACTTTC; CDR3aa: CAGQKSGANVLTF
abundance: many; d_gene: TRBD1; v_gene: TRBV7-9; j_gene: TRBJ1-6; CDR3nt: TGTGCCAGCAGCCCGGGGACAGGGGGGTCTTCACCCCTCCACTTT; CDR3aa: CASSPGTGGSSPLHF
abundance: .; d_gene: .; v_gene: TRBV7-2; j_gene: TRBJ2-3; CDR3nt: TGTGCCAGCAGCTGGCGGGGGGACAGAACAGATACGCAGTATTTT; CDR3aa: CASSWRGDRTDTQYF
abundance: many; d_gene: .; v_gene: TRBV4-2; j_gene: TRBJ1-2; CDR3nt: TGTGCCAGCAGCCAAGATCTCTGGGGGGCGAGTGGCTACACCTTC; CDR3aa: CASSQDLWGASGYTF
abundance: many; d_gene: .; v_gene: TRBV7-6; j_gene: TRBJ2-1; CDR3nt: TGTGCCAGCAGCTTGGGTGCTAGCAGCTCCTACAATGAGCAGTTCTTC; CDR3aa: CASSLGASSSYNEQFF